This T cell receptor (beta chain) emerged from a study of human thymus T cells. The table came from immunoSEQ multiplex PCR; TCRdb's copy has only in-frame clones and leaves some out. The table lists about 46,000 clones, approximately 95% of them singletons. Germline trimming cut 3 bases from V and 4 bases from J; bases unmatched to any gene: 5. The CDR3 contains 15 residues. CDR1 is SGHAT and CDR2 is FQNNGV in the germline V gene. Half of the eight donors gave roughly 0.45-1 mL blood during surgery. This chain joins TRBV11-2 and TRBJ2-7; the match to TRBD2 covers 11 bases. The sequenced sample was blood. This clonotype was sampled from a girl under two years old with a congenital heart defect but otherwise immunologically healthy. CDR3 in DNA: TGTGCCAGCAGCTTCCTAGGGACTAGCGGTTACGAGCAGTACTTC. Translated: CASSFLGTSGYEQYF.